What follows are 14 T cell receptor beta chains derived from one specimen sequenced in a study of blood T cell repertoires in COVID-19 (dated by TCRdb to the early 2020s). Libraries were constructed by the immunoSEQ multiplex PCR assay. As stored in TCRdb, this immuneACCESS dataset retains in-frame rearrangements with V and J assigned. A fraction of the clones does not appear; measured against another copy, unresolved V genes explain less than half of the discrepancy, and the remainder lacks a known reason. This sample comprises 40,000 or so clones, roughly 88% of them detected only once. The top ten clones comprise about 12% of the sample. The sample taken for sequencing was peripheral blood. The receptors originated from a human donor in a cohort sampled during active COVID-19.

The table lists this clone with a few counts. CDR3 coding DNA: TGTGCCAGCAGCTTAGATCCAGGGGACGTGACTGAAGCTTTCTTT. Translating gives CASSLDPGDVTEAFF. The gene calls are TRBV11-2 and TRBJ1-1; tentatively, D is TRBD1 (6 bases). V was cut by 0 bases and J by 5 bases, with 13 bases left in between. Germline CDR1 SGHAT, CDR2 FQNNGV. The CDR3 spans 15 residues.

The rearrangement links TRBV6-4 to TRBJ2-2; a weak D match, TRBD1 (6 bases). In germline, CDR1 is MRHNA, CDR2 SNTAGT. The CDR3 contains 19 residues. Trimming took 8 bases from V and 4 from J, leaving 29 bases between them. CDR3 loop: CASLGGRGLVPGCTGELFF. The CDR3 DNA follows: TGTGCCAGCCTAGGGGGTCGAGGGCTAGTCCCGGGTTGCACCGGGGAGCTGTTTTTT.

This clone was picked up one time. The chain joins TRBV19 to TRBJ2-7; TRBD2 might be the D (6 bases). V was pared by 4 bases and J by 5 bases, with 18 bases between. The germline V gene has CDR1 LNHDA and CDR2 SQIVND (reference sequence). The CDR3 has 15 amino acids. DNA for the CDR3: TGTGCCAGTAGTAGCCGGGACCGGGGGTGGAACGAGCAGTACTTC. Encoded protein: CASSSRDRGWNEQYF.

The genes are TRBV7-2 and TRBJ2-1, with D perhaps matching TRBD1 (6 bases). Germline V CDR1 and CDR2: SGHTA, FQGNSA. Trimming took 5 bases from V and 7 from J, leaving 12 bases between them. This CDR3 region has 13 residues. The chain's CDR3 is CASSNRGGNEQFF. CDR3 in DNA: TGTGCCAGCAGCAACCGAGGGGGAAATGAGCAGTTCTTC.

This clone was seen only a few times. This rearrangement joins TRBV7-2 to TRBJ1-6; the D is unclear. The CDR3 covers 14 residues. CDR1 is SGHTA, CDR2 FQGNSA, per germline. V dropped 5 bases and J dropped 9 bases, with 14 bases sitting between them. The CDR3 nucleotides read TGTGCCAGCAGCCCCAGTGGCCTTTTTTCACCCCTCCACTTT. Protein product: CASSPSGLFSPLHF.

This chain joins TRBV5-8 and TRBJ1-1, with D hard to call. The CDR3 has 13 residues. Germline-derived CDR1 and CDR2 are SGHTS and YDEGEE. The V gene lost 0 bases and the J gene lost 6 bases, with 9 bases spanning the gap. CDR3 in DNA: TGTGCCAGCAGCTTGGACAGAAGGTCTGAAGCTTTCTTT. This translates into CASSLDRRSEAFF.

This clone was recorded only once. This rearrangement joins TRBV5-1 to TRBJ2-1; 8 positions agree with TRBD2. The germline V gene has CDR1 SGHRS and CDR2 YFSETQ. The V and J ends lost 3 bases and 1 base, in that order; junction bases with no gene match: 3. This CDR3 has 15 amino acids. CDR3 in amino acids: CASSSGGGSYNEQFF. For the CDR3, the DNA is TGCGCCAGCAGCTCGGGAGGGGGTTCCTACAATGAGCAGTTCTTC.

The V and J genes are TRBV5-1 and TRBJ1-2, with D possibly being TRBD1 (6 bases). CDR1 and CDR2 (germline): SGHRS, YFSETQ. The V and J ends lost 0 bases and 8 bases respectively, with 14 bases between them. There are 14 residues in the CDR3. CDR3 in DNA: TGCGCCAGCAGCTTGGCGGCGGGGGCGAAGGGCTACACCTTC. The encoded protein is CASSLAAGAKGYTF.

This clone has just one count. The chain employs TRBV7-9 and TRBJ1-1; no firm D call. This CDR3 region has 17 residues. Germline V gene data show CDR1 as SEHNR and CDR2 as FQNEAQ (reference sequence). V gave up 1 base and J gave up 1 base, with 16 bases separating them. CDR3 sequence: CASSLGYGWVENTEAFF. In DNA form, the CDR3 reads TGTGCCAGCAGCTTAGGTTACGGGTGGGTGGAGAACACTGAAGCTTTCTTT.

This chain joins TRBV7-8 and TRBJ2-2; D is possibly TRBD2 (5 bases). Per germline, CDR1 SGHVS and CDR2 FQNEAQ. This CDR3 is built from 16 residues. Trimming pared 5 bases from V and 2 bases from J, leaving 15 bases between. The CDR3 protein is CASSPRGPANTGELFF. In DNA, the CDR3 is TGTGCCAGCAGCCCCCGCGGGCCCGCCAACACCGGGGAGCTGTTTTTT.

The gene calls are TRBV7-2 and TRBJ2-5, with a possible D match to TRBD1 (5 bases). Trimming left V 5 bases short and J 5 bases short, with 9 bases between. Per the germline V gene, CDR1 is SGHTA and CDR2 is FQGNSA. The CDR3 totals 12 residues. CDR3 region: CASSGAAETQYF. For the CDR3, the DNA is TGTGCCAGCAGCGGGGCGGCCGAGACCCAGTACTTC. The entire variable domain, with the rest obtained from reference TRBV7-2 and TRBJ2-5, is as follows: GAGVSQSPSNKVTEKGKDVELRCDPISGHTALYWYRQSLGQGLEFLIYFQGNSAPDKSGLPSDRFSAERTGGSVSTLTIQRTQQEDSAVYLCASSGAAETQYFGPGTRLLVL.

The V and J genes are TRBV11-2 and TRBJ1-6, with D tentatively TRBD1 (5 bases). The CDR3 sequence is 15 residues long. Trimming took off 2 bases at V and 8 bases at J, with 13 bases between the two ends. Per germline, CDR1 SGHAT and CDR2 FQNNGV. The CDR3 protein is CASSLTSGPYSPLHF. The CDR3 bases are TGTGCCAGCAGCTTAACTTCAGGGCCGTATTCACCCCTCCACTTT.

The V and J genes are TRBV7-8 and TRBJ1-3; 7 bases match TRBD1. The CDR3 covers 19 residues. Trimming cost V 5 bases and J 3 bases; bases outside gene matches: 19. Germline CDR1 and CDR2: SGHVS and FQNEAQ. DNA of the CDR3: TGTGCCAGCAGCCCCGCGACAGGGCCACCAACGCTGATTGGAAACACCATATATTTT. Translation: CASSPATGPPTLIGNTIYF. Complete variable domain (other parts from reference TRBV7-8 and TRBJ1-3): GAGVSQSPRYKVAKRGQDVALRCDPISGHVSLFWYQQALGQGPEFLTYFQNEAQLDKSGLPSDRFFAERPEGSVSTLKIQRTQQEDSAVYLCASSPATGPPTLIGNTIYFGEGSWLTVV.

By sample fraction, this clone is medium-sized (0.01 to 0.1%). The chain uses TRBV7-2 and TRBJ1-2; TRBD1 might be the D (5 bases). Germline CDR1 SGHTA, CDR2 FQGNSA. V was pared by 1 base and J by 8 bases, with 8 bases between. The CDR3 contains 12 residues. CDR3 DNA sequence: TGTGCCAGCAGCTTAGGGGGGGAGGGCTACACCTTC. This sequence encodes CASSLGGEGYTF.